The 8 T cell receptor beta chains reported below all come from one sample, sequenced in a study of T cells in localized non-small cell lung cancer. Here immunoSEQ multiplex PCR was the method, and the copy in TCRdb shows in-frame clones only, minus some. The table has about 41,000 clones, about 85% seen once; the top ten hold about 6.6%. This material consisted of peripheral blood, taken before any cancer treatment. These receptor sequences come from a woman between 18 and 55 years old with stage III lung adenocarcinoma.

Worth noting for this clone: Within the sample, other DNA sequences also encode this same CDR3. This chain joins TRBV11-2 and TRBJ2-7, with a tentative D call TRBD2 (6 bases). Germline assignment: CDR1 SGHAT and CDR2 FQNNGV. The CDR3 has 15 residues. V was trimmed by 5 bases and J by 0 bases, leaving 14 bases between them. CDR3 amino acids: CASSMGLPGSYEQYF. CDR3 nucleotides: TGTGCCAGCAGCATGGGACTCCCCGGCTCCTACGAGCAGTACTTC.

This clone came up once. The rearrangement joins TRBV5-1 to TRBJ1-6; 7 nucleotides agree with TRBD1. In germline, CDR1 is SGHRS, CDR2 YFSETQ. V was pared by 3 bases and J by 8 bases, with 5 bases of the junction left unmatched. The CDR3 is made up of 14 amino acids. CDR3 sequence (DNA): TGCGCCAGCAGCTCTACAACAGGGGATTCACCCCTCCACTTT. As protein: CASSSTTGDSPLHF.

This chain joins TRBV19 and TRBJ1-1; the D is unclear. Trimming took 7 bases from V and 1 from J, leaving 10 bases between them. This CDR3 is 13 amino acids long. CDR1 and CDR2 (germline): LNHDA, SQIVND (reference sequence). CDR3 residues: CASMGRTNTEAFF. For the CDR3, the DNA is TGTGCCAGTATGGGCAGGACGAACACTGAAGCTTTCTTT. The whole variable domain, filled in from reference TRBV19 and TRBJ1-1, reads DGGITQSPKYLFRKEGQNVTLSCEQNLNHDAMYWYRQDPGQGLRLIYYSQIVNDFQKGDIAEGYSVSREKKESFPLTVTSAQKNPTAFYLCASMGRTNTEAFFGQGTRLTVV.

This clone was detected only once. CDR3 bases: TGCGCCAGCAGCTTGTGGGGGGAGGACTATGGCTACACCTTC. This translates into CASSLWGEDYGYTF. The chain carries TRBV5-1 and TRBJ1-2, with D tentatively TRBD1 (5 bases). Germline lookup yields CDR1 SGHRS and CDR2 YFSETQ. The CDR3 is 14 residues long. V lost 1 base to trimming and J lost 3 bases, with 10 bases between them.

CDR3 protein: CASKDRAGAFF. CDR3 DNA sequence: TGTGCCAGCAAAGACAGGGCGGGAGCTTTCTTT. This chain connects TRBV2 to TRBJ1-1; 7 bases agree with TRBD1. CDR1 SNHLY and CDR2 FYNNEI come from the germline V gene. Trimming took 7 bases from V and 10 from J; bases not matched to a gene: 6. This CDR3 is built from 11 residues.

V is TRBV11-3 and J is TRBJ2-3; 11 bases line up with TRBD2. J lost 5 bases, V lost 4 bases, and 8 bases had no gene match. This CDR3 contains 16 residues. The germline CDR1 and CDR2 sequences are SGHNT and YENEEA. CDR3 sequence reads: CASSSRLAGSQDTQYF. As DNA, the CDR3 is TGTGCCAGCAGCTCTCGACTAGCGGGAAGTCAAGATACGCAGTATTTT.

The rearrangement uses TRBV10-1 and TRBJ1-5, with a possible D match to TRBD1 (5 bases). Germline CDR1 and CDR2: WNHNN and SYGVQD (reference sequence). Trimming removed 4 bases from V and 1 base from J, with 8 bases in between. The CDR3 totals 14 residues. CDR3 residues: CASSGPGSNQPQHF. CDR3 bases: TGCGCCAGCAGTGGGCCAGGGAGCAATCAGCCCCAGCATTTT.

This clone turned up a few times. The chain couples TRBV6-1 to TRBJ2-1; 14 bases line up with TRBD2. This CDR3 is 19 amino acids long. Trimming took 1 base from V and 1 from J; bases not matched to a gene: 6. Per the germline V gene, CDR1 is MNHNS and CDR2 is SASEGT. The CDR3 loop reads CASSEDGTSGGASYNEQFF. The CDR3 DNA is TGTGCCAGCAGTGAAGATGGGACTAGCGGGGGAGCATCCTACAATGAGCAGTTCTTC.